This T cell receptor beta chain was obtained from a study of T cell repertoires in cytomegalovirus infection. Study in general: It was the public TCR beta signatures that indicated both CMV infection and matching HLA type.

General study points: Cumulative public TCR beta family frequency identified CMV carriers with the relevant HLA. It was HLA-C-restricted CMV-specific TCR beta clonotypes that dominated the response ex vivo.

TCRdb fed the reads into MiXCR, producing one record per CDR3 protein. The sample shows roughly 630,000 distinct CDR3 sequences, 20% to 25% of them seen only once. Trimming removed 5 bases from V and 4 bases from J, with 14 bases in between. The CDR3 totals 14 residues. Germline CDR1 reads SGHVS; CDR2 reads FNYEAQ. This clonotype was counted many times. Its antigen is currently unknown. V gene TRBV7-6 combines with J gene TRBJ1-1, with D tentatively TRBD1 (6 bases). Sequences were obtained from CD8+ T cells from PBMCs. This receptor was identified in a human donor in good health (CMV status not recorded). Some clones in this sample may be carry-over from other donors' samples. CDR3 nucleotide sequence: TGTGCCAGCAGCCTGAGCGGACAGCCCACTGAAGCTTTCTTT. As protein: CASSLSGQPTEAFF.